This T cell receptor beta chain was documented in a study of blood T cells in healthy people across ages. A sample-barcoded 5' primer and a J-beta primer mix were used in a second PCR of roughly 7 to 11 cycles. TCRdb re-derived calls from the 5' RACE reads in MiXCR, one entry per CDR3 protein. The table includes around 800,000 distinct CDR3 sequences, roughly 25% detected once. CDR1 and CDR2 (germline): SQVTM, ANQGSEA. Between the trimmed V and J ends, which lost 4 bases and 5 bases, there was a span of 14 bases. The CDR3 has 13 amino acids. These data were likewise used in another study, on T cells of mothers and their children.

Sequencing used blood. This TCR came from a boy between 5 and 17 years old in good health. The chain recombines TRBV29-1 with TRBJ2-5; no clear D. CDR3 region: CSVGSRLVETQYF. As DNA, the CDR3 is TGCAGCGTTGGAAGTAGGTTGGTGGAGACCCAGTACTTC. Variable domain in full (rest from reference TRBV29-1 and TRBJ2-5): SAVISQKPSRDICQRGTSLTIQCQVDSQVTMMFWYRQQPGQSLTLIATANQGSEATYESGFVIDKFPISRPNLTFSTLTVSNMSPEDSSIYLCSVGSRLVETQYFGPGTRLLVL.